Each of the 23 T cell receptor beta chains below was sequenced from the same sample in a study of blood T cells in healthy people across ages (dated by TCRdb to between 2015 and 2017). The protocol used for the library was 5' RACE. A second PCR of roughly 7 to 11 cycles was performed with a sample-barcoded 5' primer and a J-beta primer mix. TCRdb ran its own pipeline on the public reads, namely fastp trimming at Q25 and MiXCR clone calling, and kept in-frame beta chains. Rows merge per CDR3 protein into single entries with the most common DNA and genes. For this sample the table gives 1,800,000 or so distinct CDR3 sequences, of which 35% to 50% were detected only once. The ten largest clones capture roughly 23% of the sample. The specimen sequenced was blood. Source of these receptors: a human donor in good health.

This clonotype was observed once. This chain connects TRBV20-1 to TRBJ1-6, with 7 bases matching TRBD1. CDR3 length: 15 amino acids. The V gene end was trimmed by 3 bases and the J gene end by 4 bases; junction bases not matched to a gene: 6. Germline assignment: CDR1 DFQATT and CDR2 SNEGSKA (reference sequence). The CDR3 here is CSASLRQGYNSPLHF. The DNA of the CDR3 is TGCAGTGCTAGTCTGAGACAGGGTTATAATTCACCCCTCCACTTT.

The CDR3 loop is CASRDGQPDTLYGYTF. The CDR3 DNA follows: TGTGCCAGCAGAGACGGTCAACCGGACACCCTCTATGGCTACACCTTC. V is TRBV7-2 and J is TRBJ1-2; D is possibly TRBD1 (5 bases). Trimming cost V 6 bases and J 4 bases, with 21 bases left between them. CDR1 is SGHTA, CDR2 FQGNSA, per germline. This CDR3 region has 16 residues.

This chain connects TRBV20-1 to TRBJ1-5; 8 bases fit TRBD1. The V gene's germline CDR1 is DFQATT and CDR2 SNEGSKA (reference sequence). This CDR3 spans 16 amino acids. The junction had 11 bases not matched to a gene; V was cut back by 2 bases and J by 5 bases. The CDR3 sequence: CSARRDPGGYDQPQHF. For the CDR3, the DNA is TGCAGTGCTAGAAGGGATCCAGGGGGCTACGATCAGCCCCAGCATTTT.

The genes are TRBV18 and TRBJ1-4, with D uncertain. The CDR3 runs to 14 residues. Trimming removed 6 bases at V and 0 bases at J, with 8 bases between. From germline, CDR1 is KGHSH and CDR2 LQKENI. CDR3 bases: TGTGCCAGCTCGCCTGGGACAACTAATGAAAAACTGTTTTTT. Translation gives CASSPGTTNEKLFF.

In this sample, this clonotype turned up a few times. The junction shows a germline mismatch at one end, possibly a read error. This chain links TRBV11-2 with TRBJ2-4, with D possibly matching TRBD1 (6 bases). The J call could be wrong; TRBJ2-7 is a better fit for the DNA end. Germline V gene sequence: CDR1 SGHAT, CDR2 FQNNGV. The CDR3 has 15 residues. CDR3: CASSLENRASNEQYF. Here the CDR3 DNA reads TGTGCCAGCAGCTTAGAAAACAGGGCCTCCAACGAGCAGTACTTC.

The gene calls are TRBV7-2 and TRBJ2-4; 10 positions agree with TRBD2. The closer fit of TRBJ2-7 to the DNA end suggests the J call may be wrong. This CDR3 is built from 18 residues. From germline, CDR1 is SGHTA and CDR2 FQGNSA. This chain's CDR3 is CASSLAGGLAEATYEQYF. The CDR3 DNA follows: TGTGCCAGCAGCTTAGCGGGAGGACTAGCGGAGGCCACCTACGAGCAGTACTTC.

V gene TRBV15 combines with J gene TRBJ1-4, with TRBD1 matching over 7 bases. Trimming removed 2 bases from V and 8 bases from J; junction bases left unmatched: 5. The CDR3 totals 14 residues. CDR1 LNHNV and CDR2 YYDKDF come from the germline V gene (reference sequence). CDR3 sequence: CATSRLTGNEKLFF. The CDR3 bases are TGTGCCACCAGCAGACTGACAGGGAACGAAAAACTGTTTTTT. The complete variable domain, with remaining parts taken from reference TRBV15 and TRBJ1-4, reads DAMVIQNPRYQVTQFGKPVTLSCSQTLNHNVMYWYQQKSSQAPKLLFHYYDKDFNNEADTPDNFQSRRPNTSFCFLDIRSPGLGDTAMYLCATSRLTGNEKLFFGSGTQLSVL.

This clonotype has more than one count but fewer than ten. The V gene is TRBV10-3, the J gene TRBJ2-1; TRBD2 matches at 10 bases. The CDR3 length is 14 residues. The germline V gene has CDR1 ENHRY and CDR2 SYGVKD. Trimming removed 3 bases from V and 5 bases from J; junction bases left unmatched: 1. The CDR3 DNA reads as TGTGCCATCAGTGAACTAGCGGGGAACAATGAGCAGTTCTTC. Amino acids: CAISELAGNNEQFF.

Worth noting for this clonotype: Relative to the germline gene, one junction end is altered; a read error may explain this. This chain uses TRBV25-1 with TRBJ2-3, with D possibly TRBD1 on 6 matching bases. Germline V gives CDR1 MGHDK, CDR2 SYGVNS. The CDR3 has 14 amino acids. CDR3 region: CTSSESTGSDTQYF. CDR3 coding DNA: TGTACCAGCAGTGAGTCCACAGGGTCAGATACGCAGTATTTT.

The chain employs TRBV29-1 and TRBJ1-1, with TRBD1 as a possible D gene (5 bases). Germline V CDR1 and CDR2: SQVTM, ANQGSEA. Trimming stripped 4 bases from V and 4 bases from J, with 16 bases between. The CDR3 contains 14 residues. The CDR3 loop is CSVVVQGRGTEAFF. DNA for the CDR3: TGCAGCGTTGTCGTCCAGGGTAGGGGCACTGAAGCTTTCTTT.

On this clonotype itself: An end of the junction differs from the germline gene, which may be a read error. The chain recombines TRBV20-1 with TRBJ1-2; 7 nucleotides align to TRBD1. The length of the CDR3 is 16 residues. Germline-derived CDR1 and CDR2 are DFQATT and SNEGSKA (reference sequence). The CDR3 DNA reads TGCAGTGATAGAGGAAGGCCCGGGACAGAGAACTGTGGCTACACCTTC. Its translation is CSDRGRPGTENCGYTF.

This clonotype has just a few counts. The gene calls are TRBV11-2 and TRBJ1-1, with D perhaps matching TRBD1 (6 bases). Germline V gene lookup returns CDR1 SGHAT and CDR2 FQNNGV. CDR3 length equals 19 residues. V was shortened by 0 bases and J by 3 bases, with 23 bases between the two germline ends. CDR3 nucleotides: TGTGCCAGCAGCTTAGATCCCCGGGACACCTATCTAGAACACACTGAAGCTTTCTTT. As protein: CASSLDPRDTYLEHTEAFF.

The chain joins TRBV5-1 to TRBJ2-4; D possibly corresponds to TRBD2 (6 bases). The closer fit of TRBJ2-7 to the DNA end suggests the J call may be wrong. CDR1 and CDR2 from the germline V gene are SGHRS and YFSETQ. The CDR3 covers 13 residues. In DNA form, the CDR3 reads TGCGCCAGCAGCTTGGCGTCGGGGGACGAGCAGTACTTC. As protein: CASSLASGDEQYF.

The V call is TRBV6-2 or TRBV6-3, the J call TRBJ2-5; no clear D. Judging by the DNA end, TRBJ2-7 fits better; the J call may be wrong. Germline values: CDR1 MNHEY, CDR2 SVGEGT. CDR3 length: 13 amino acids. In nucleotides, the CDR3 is TGTGCCAGCAGTTTTGGCAAGAAATACGAGCAGTACTTC. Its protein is CASSFGKKYEQYF.

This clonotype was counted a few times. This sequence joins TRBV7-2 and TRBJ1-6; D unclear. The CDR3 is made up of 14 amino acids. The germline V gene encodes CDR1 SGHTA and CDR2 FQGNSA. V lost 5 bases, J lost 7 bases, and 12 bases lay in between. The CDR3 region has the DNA TGTGCCAGCAGCGTCCGTGCCTTGAATTCACCCCTCCACTTT. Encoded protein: CASSVRALNSPLHF.

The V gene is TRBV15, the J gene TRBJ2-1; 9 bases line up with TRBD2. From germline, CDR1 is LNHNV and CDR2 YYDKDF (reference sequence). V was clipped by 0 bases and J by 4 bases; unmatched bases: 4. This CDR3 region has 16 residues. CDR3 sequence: CATSRDKSGGYNEQFF. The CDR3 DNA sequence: TGTGCCACCAGCAGAGATAAAAGCGGGGGGTACAATGAGCAGTTCTTC. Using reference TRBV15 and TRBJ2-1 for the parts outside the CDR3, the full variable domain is DAMVIQNPRYQVTQFGKPVTLSCSQTLNHNVMYWYQQKSSQAPKLLFHYYDKDFNNEADTPDNFQSRRPNTSFCFLDIRSPGLGDTAMYLCATSRDKSGGYNEQFFGPGTRLTVL.

In DNA form, the CDR3 reads TGCGCCAGCAGCCAAGTACACAGGAGTTCCTACGAGCAGTACTTC. It specifies CASSQVHRSSYEQYF. V and J are TRBV4-1 and TRBJ2-7; D possibly corresponds to TRBD1 (5 bases). The V gene's germline CDR1 is MGHRA and CDR2 YSYEKL. The CDR3 covers 15 residues. V was shortened by 1 base and J by 1 base, with 11 bases between the two germline ends.

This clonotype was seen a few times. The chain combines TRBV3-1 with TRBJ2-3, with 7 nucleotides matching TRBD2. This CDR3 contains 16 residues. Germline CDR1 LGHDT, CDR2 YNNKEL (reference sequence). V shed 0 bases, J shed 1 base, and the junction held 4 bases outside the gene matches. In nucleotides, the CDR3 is TGTGCCAGCAGCCAAGAGGCGGGAGAGGGCACAGATACGCAGTATTTT. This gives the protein CASSQEAGEGTDTQYF.

The CDR3 is CASSFSGHGETQYF. CDR3 nucleotide sequence: TGTGCCAGCAGTTTTAGTGGGCACGGCGAGACCCAGTACTTC. J is TRBJ2-5 and V is TRBV12-3 or TRBV12-4; D is unclear. This CDR3 comprises 14 residues. V dropped 3 bases and J dropped 5 bases, with 13 bases sitting between them.

CDR3 DNA: TGCGCCAGCAGCCGCGCCGGGGGTACCTCTAGCACAGATACGCAGTATTTT. It codes for CASSRAGGTSSTDTQYF. The V gene is TRBV5-1, the J gene TRBJ2-3; a weak D match, TRBD2 (6 bases). V gave up 4 bases and J gave up 0 bases, with 18 bases separating them. The CDR3 is 17 amino acids. Germline V gene sequence: CDR1 SGHRS, CDR2 YFSETQ. Supplemented by reference TRBV5-1 and TRBJ2-3, the full variable domain reads KAGVTQTPRYLIKTRGQQVTLSCSPISGHRSVSWYQQTPGQGLQFLFEYFSETQRNKGNFPGRFSGRQFSNSRSEMNVSTLELGDSALYLCASSRAGGTSSTDTQYFGPGTRLTVL.

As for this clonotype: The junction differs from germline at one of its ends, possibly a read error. CDR3 coding DNA: TGTGCCGGCAGTTCCGTCGCAATAGCGGGGGGGACAGATACGCAGTATTTT. This translates into CAGSSVAIAGGTDTQYF. The chain links TRBV28 to TRBJ2-3, with TRBD2 matching 11 bases. The CDR3 is made up of 17 amino acids. Germline CDR1 and CDR2: MDHEN and SYDVKM. Full variable domain (rest looked up from reference TRBV28 and TRBJ2-3): DVKVTQSSRYLVKRTGEKVFLECVQDMDHENMFWYRQDPGLGLRLIYFSYDVKMKEKGDIPEGYSVSREKKERFSLILESASTNQTSMYLCAGSSVAIAGGTDTQYFGPGTRLTVL.

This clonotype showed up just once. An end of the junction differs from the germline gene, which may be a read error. CDR3 region: CASSFGTINTDSQYF. The CDR3 DNA reads TGTGCCAGCAGTTTTGGGACAATCAACACAGATTCGCAGTATTTT. The chain combines TRBV6-2 or TRBV6-3 with TRBJ2-3; TRBD1 might be the D (6 bases). The CDR3 sequence is 15 residues long. Looked up from germline, CDR1 is MNHEY and CDR2 is SVGEGT.

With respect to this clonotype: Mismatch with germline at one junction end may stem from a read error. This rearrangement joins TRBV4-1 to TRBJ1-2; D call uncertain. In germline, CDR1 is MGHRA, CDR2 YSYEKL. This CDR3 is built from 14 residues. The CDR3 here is CASSQRTWGDGHTF. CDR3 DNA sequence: TGCGCCAGCAGCCAGAGGACGTGGGGTGATGGCCACACCTTC.